These 28 T cell receptor beta chains originate from one sample sequenced in a study of blood T cell repertoires in COVID-19 (TCRdb year 2020). Libraries were prepared through the immunoSEQ multiplex PCR assay. TCRdb obtained this table from immuneACCESS and retained in-frame rearrangements with V and J assigned. These tables miss some clones; where compared with another copy, unresolved V genes account for less than half of the shortfall, and the remainder is unexplained. This sample gives 200,000 to 250,000 clones in total; around 90% of them show up just once. Approximately 1.6% of the sample rests with the top ten. Sequencing was performed on PBMCs or T cells enriched from blood (not recorded which). All receptors come from a woman between 50 and 59 years old who had recovered from COVID-19.

The gene calls are TRBV5-1 and TRBJ2-3; D perhaps matches TRBD2 (9 bases). V was cut by 4 bases and J by 6 bases, with 36 bases left in between. Germline loops: CDR1 SGHRS, CDR2 YFSETQ. CDR3 length: 21 amino acids. CDR3 loop: CASSAQTGAHASGTISDTQYF. CDR3 nucleotide sequence: TGCGCCAGCAGCGCCCAGACAGGGGCCCACGCTAGCGGGACGATCTCCGATACGCAGTATTTT.

The rearrangement links TRBV10-2 to TRBJ2-5, with 10 bases lining up with TRBD2. Trimming at V came to 8 bases and at J to 5 bases, leaving 14 bases not matched to a gene. Germline V gene lookup returns CDR1 WSHSY and CDR2 SAAADI. CDR3 length: 16 amino acids. The CDR3 DNA is TGCGCCAGCCTTAAAGCAGCGGGAGGGCAAGCGGAGACCCAGTACTTC. Its protein is CASLKAAGGQAETQYF.

CDR3 region: CASSILDSNTGELFF. CDR3 nucleotides: TGTGCCAGCAGTATACTGGACAGCAACACCGGGGAGCTGTTTTTT. The chain carries TRBV28 and TRBJ2-2, with a tentative D call TRBD1 (6 bases). The CDR3 is made up of 15 amino acids. Per germline, CDR1 MDHEN and CDR2 SYDVKM. The ends were cut back, 5 bases at V and 2 bases at J, with 12 bases in the middle.

The V gene is TRBV30, the J gene TRBJ2-2, with a tentative D call TRBD1 (6 bases). Trimming cost V 6 bases and J 2 bases, with 25 bases left between them. Looked up from germline, CDR1 is GTSNPN and CDR2 is SVGIG (reference sequence). The CDR3 consists of 18 residues. The CDR3 here is CACPVVRGQGPNTGELFF. The CDR3 bases are TGTGCCTGTCCTGTTGTGAGGGGCCAGGGGCCTAACACCGGGGAGCTGTTTTTT. The full variable domain, completed using reference TRBV30 and TRBJ2-2, is SQTIHQWPATLVQPVGSPLSLECTVEGTSNPNLYWYRQAAGRGLQLLFYSVGIGQISSEVPQNLSASRPQDRQFILSSKKLLLSDSGFYLCACPVVRGQGPNTGELFFGEGSRLTVL.

This chain links TRBV9 with TRBJ2-2; 12 positions match TRBD1. This CDR3 region has 16 residues. Trimming removed 0 bases from V and 9 bases from J; junction bases left unmatched: 6. Germline loops: CDR1 SGDLS, CDR2 YYNGEE. CDR3 DNA: TGTGCCAGCAGCGTAGGCATGGGACAGGGGGCCTGGGAGCTGTTTTTT. Translated, it gives CASSVGMGQGAWELFF.

The count of this clone is one. This rearrangement joins TRBV28 to TRBJ2-3; a weak D match, TRBD2 (5 bases). The V gene's germline CDR1 is MDHEN and CDR2 SYDVKM. The CDR3 has 14 amino acids. The V gene lost 6 bases and the J gene lost 0 bases, with 10 bases spanning the gap. The CDR3 is CASRRDPSTDTQYF. The CDR3 bases are TGTGCCAGCAGACGGGATCCTAGCACAGATACGCAGTATTTT.

Comments on this clone: This sample also contains other DNA sequences that code for the same CDR3. This chain joins TRBV18 and TRBJ1-5; 9 bases fit TRBD1. In germline, CDR1 is KGHSH, CDR2 LQKENI. The CDR3 contains 14 residues. J lost 4 bases, V lost 3 bases, and 1 base had no gene match. The CDR3 region is CASSPGQGNQPQHF. DNA for the CDR3: TGTGCCAGCTCACCCGGACAGGGGAATCAGCCCCAGCATTTT.

The chain couples TRBV9 to TRBJ2-1; TRBD1 is a possible D gene (8 bases). CDR3 length: 15 residues. Trimming took 3 bases from V and 5 from J, leaving 15 bases between them. From germline, CDR1 is SGDLS and CDR2 YYNGEE. The CDR3 coding sequence is TGTGCCAGCAGCGCCACAGGGGGGGGTCACAATGAGCAGTTCTTC. This translates into CASSATGGGHNEQFF.

V and J are TRBV29-1 and TRBJ1-4, with 8 bases identical to TRBD1. CDR1 SQVTM and CDR2 ANQGSEA come from the germline V gene. The CDR3 spans 13 residues. V trimming: 7 bases; J trimming: 7 bases; junction bases outside the gene matches: 8. CDR3 sequence reads: CSAVSGGSEKLFF. The DNA for the CDR3 is TGCAGCGCCGTGTCAGGGGGCAGTGAAAAACTGTTTTTT. Drawing the rest from reference TRBV29-1 and TRBJ1-4, the complete variable domain is SAVISQKPSRDICQRGTSLTIQCQVDSQVTMMFWYRQQPGQSLTLIATANQGSEATYESGFVIDKFPISRPNLTFSTLTVSNMSPEDSSIYLCSAVSGGSEKLFFGSGTQLSVL.

The rearrangement links TRBV6-2 or TRBV6-3 to TRBJ2-1, with TRBD2 matching 7 bases. The J segment lost 10 bases and the V segment lost 2 bases, leaving 8 bases of the junction unmatched. The CDR3 is 14 residues long. Germline assignment: CDR1 MNHEY and CDR2 SVGEGT. The CDR3 spells CASSYVAPGGEQFF. The CDR3 DNA follows: TGTGCCAGCAGTTACGTGGCCCCCGGGGGGGAGCAGTTCTTC.

The rearrangement links TRBV18 to TRBJ2-5, with a weak D call TRBD2 (6 bases). Trimming removed 6 bases at V and 3 bases at J, with 14 bases between. The germline V gene encodes CDR1 KGHSH and CDR2 LQKENI. This CDR3 spans 14 amino acids. CDR3 sequence: CASSPRSGEETQYF. In nucleotides, the CDR3 is TGTGCCAGCTCCCCCCGATCGGGAGAAGAGACCCAGTACTTC.

The CDR3 DNA reads as TGTGCCATCAGCACCGTGGCACGTTTCTCTGGGGCCAACGTCCTGACTTTC. This gives the protein CAISTVARFSGANVLTF. V is TRBV10-3 and J is TRBJ2-6, with D unclear. The CDR3 sequence is 17 residues long. V was shortened by 6 bases and J by 0 bases, with 15 bases between the two germline ends. Germline loops: CDR1 ENHRY, CDR2 SYGVKD.

The chain uses TRBV19 and TRBJ1-2; 8 nucleotides agree with TRBD1. The CDR3 consists of 16 residues. The V gene end was trimmed by 4 bases and the J gene end by 0 bases; junction bases not matched to a gene: 7. Germline V lookup: CDR1 LNHDA, CDR2 SQIVND (reference sequence). The CDR3 DNA sequence: TGTGCCAGTAGTACTGGGACAGGCGCCACTAACTATGGCTACACCTTC. Protein sequence: CASSTGTGATNYGYTF.

The chain combines TRBV12-3 or TRBV12-4 with TRBJ1-1; no clear D. The length of the CDR3 is 13 residues. V was pared by 8 bases and J by 0 bases, with 10 bases between. CDR3 amino acids: CASYEDMNTEAFF. The DNA of the CDR3 is TGTGCCAGCTACGAAGACATGAACACTGAAGCTTTCTTT.

The J gene is TRBJ1-6, the V gene TRBV6-5; D unclear. CDR3 length: 14 amino acids. The V gene lost 8 bases and the J gene lost 9 bases, with 17 bases spanning the gap. CDR1 and CDR2 from the germline V gene are MNHEY and SVGAGI. In DNA, the CDR3 is TGTGCCAGCGGAAGAGTATTGGGAGTTTCACCCCTCCACTTT. Its protein is CASGRVLGVSPLHF.

This clone was detected a few times. The genes are TRBV3-1 (or the pseudogene TRBV3-2) and TRBJ1-1; maybe TRBD1 (6 bases). CDR3 size: 13 residues. Deletions cut 2 bases from V and 11 bases from J, with 15 bases between. Germline lookup yields CDR1 LGHDT and CDR2 YNNKEL (reference sequence). CDR3 coding DNA: TGTGCCAGCAGCCAAATCCCCAGGGGAAGGGCTTTCTTT. Translation: CASSQIPRGRAFF.

This chain connects TRBV7-9 to TRBJ1-2; 7 nucleotides align to TRBD1. This CDR3 has 13 amino acids. Germline CDR1 and CDR2: SEHNR and FQNEAQ (reference sequence). Trimming took 5 bases from V and 4 from J; bases not matched to a gene: 4. CDR3 sequence reads: CASSPQGGYGYTF. In DNA form, the CDR3 reads TGTGCCAGCAGCCCCCAGGGGGGCTATGGCTACACCTTC. The full variable domain, with the rest looked up from reference TRBV7-9 and TRBJ1-2, is DTGVSQNPRHKITKRGQNVTFRCDPISEHNRLYWYRQTLGQGPEFLTYFQNEAQLEKSRLLSDRFSAERPKGSFSTLEIQRTEQGDSAMYLCASSPQGGYGYTFGSGTRLTVV.

This chain connects TRBV6-5 to TRBJ2-2, with D tentatively TRBD1 (5 bases). V lost 7 bases, J lost 2 bases, and 8 bases lay in between. Looked up from germline, CDR1 is MNHEY and CDR2 is SVGAGI. The CDR3 runs to 13 residues. The CDR3 here is CASKTANTGELFF. The CDR3, as DNA: TGTGCCAGCAAGACAGCCAACACCGGGGAGCTGTTTTTT.

The V and J genes are TRBV7-9 and TRBJ2-7; D unresolved. The V gene lost 4 bases and the J gene lost 3 bases, with 13 bases spanning the gap. Looked up from germline, CDR1 is SEHNR and CDR2 is FQNEAQ (reference sequence). CDR3 length equals 14 residues. CDR3 nucleotides: TGTGCCAGCAGCTCCTCGGGTCTAAACTACGAGCAGTACTTC. It codes for CASSSSGLNYEQYF.

The chain combines TRBV2 with TRBJ1-5; no clear D. CDR1 and CDR2 (germline): SNHLY, FYNNEI. CDR3 size: 15 residues. Trimming cost V 0 bases and J 0 bases, with 6 bases left between them. This CDR3 reads CASSEAPHSNQPQHF. DNA for the CDR3: TGTGCCAGCAGTGAAGCGCCACATAGCAATCAGCCCCAGCATTTT.

The CDR3 spells CASSILTGHNQPQHF. In DNA form, the CDR3 reads TGTGCCAGTAGTATTTTGACAGGGCATAATCAGCCCCAGCATTTT. This rearrangement joins TRBV19 to TRBJ1-5; TRBD1 aligns across 7 bases. The CDR3 runs to 15 residues. Germline CDR1 and CDR2: LNHDA and SQIVND (reference sequence). With V trimmed by 3 bases and J by 4 bases, 6 bases remained unmatched.

This clone showed up just a few times. The genes are TRBV6-1 and TRBJ1-6; TRBD1 might be the D (6 bases). The CDR3 spans 16 residues. Germline V lookup: CDR1 MNHNS, CDR2 SASEGT. The V end lost 0 bases, the J end lost 10 bases, and 16 bases lay between the germline ends. The CDR3 is CASSEALVQGSSPLHF. The CDR3 DNA is TGTGCCAGCAGTGAAGCGCTTGTCCAGGGGTCCTCACCCCTCCACTTT.

V usage is TRBV5-4 and J usage is TRBJ2-5, with 9 positions matching TRBD2. Germline CDR1 reads SGHNT; CDR2 reads YYREEE (reference sequence). The V gene end was trimmed by 4 bases and the J gene end by 5 bases; junction bases not matched to a gene: 12. The CDR3 length is 16 residues. The CDR3 DNA reads TGTGCCAGCAGCGTCCGAGGAGCGGGAGGATCTGAGACCCAGTACTTC. Translation: CASSVRGAGGSETQYF.

V usage is TRBV5-1 and J usage is TRBJ1-1, with 8 positions matching TRBD1. V was clipped by 6 bases and J by 0 bases; unmatched bases: 4. Germline CDR1 reads SGHRS; CDR2 reads YFSETQ. There are 14 residues in the CDR3. CDR3 sequence reads: CASTQGALNTEAFF. CDR3 coding DNA: TGCGCCAGCACCCAGGGGGCTTTGAACACTGAAGCTTTCTTT.

The sample holds one count of this clone. V gene TRBV7-3 combines with J gene TRBJ1-2; D gene unclear. Looked up from germline, CDR1 is SGHTA and CDR2 is FQGTGA. Trimming removed 6 bases at V and 8 bases at J, with 13 bases between. The CDR3 is 12 residues long. CDR3 residues: CASRRYLVGYTF. The CDR3 nucleotides read TGTGCCAGCAGACGGTACTTAGTCGGCTACACCTTC.

As DNA, the CDR3 is TGTGCCAGCAGTTTATCGTTTCGGGGTCTCGGTTACACAGATACGCAGTATTTT. Protein product: CASSLSFRGLGYTDTQYF. This chain links TRBV27 with TRBJ2-3; maybe TRBD2 (5 bases). Trimming removed 0 bases at V and 2 bases at J, with 18 bases between. The CDR3 has 18 residues. The V gene's germline CDR1 is MNHEY and CDR2 SMNVEV (reference sequence).

This chain joins TRBV29-1 and TRBJ2-1, with 7 bases identical to TRBD1. This CDR3 is 10 amino acids long. With 8 bases clipped from V and 8 bases from J, the junction kept 3 bases outside the gene matches. CDR1 and CDR2 (germline): SQVTM, ANQGSEA. CDR3 protein: CSPGTDEQFF. In DNA, the CDR3 is TGCAGCCCCGGGACAGATGAGCAGTTCTTC.

The count of this clone is one. The chain employs TRBV7-2 and TRBJ2-2, with a weak D call TRBD1 (6 bases). CDR3 length equals 18 residues. Per germline, CDR1 SGHTA and CDR2 FQGNSA. V lost 5 bases and J lost 2, with 21 bases in between. In DNA form, the CDR3 reads TGTGCCAGCAGCCCGGATCTCTCGCGGACAGATAACACCGGGGAGCTGTTTTTT. It encodes CASSPDLSRTDNTGELFF.